These 15 T cell receptor beta chains originate from one sample sequenced in a study of monozygotic twins with inflammatory bowel disease. TCRdb re-called the 5' RACE reads; one entry per CDR3 protein, DNA not given. The listing contains around 190,000 distinct CDR3 sequences. Input material: blood. These receptors originate from a human donor with ulcerative colitis or Crohn's disease, or a healthy co-twin of an affected twin (not recorded which).

The gene calls are TRBV5-4 and TRBJ2-3; checking the TCRdb D call of TRBD2 is not possible without DNA. The CDR3 runs to 16 residues. CDR1 and CDR2 (germline): SGHNT, YYREEE (reference sequence). The CDR3 protein is CASSPDSGSSTDTQYF.

The V gene is TRBV3-1, the J gene TRBJ1-3. The CDR3 loop spans 14 amino acids. Germline V gene data show CDR1 as LGHDT and CDR2 as YNNKEL (reference sequence). CDR3 sequence reads: CASSQRVPGNTIYF.

The rearrangement links TRBV5-1 to TRBJ2-2. This CDR3 region has 13 residues. The V gene's germline CDR1 is SGHRS and CDR2 YFSETQ. CDR3 residues: CASSLEVTGELFF.

This chain links TRBV6-1 with TRBJ1-4; no DNA is available, so the TRBD1 call from TCRdb remains unchecked. The CDR3 has 15 residues. Germline CDR1 and CDR2: MNHNS and SASEGT. CDR3: CASRTGGLANEKLFF.

The chain links TRBV11-3 to TRBJ1-2; TCRdb gives TRBD1 as the D gene, but with no DNA this cannot be confirmed. Germline lookup yields CDR1 SGHNT and CDR2 YENEEA. The CDR3 consists of 13 residues. CDR3 sequence: CASSFGTGSGYTF.

The rearrangement joins TRBV20-1 to TRBJ2-3. CDR3 length: 13 residues. The V gene's germline CDR1 is DFQATT and CDR2 SNEGSKA (reference sequence). The CDR3 region is CSARHPLWDTQYF.

The genes are TRBV15 and TRBJ1-6. Looked up from germline, CDR1 is LNHNV and CDR2 is YYDKDF (reference sequence). This CDR3 has 14 amino acids. CDR3 sequence reads: CATSRVGRDSPLHF.

The genes are TRBV5-1 and TRBJ2-1; no DNA is available, so the TRBD1 call from TCRdb remains unchecked. The CDR3 length is 16 residues. Germline lookup yields CDR1 SGHRS and CDR2 YFSETQ. CDR3 residues: CASSLVGGGIYNEQFF.

This chain links TRBV18 with TRBJ2-1. This CDR3 contains 11 residues. The germline gives CDR1 KGHSH, CDR2 LQKENI. CDR3 region: CASSPAYEQFF.

The V gene is TRBV7-9, the J gene TRBJ1-2. CDR3 size: 12 residues. The germline V gene encodes CDR1 SEHNR and CDR2 FQNEAQ (reference sequence). This CDR3 is CASSKGYYGYTF.

The J gene is TRBJ1-5, the V gene TRBV7-9. The CDR3 covers 12 residues. Germline V gene data show CDR1 as SEHNR and CDR2 as FQNEAQ (reference sequence). CDR3: CASNFVGQPQHF.

This chain uses TRBV5-1 with TRBJ2-5; the TRBD1 assignment by TCRdb is unverifiable without DNA. Looked up from germline, CDR1 is SGHRS and CDR2 is YFSETQ. The length of the CDR3 is 14 residues. The CDR3 region is CASSPGQYQETQYF.

The genes are TRBV7-8 and TRBJ2-3; TCRdb's assignment of TRBD1 cannot be checked, as there is no DNA. The CDR3 extends over 17 amino acids. Germline CDR1 SGHVS, CDR2 FQNEAQ. The CDR3 here is CASSLLGGGPSTDTQYF.

The CDR3 is CATSRGRGNGYTF. The chain carries TRBV15 and TRBJ1-2. There are 13 residues in the CDR3. The germline CDR1 and CDR2 sequences are LNHNV and YYDKDF (reference sequence).

The chain combines TRBV5-1 with TRBJ1-1. The CDR3 consists of 13 residues. Per the germline V gene, CDR1 is SGHRS and CDR2 is YFSETQ. CDR3 sequence: CASSVEGITEAFF.